This TCR beta chain emerged from a study of regulatory T cells in long-lasting Graves disease listed by TCRdb under 2021. In terms of the full investigation: Antithyroid drugs had been taken for less than 3 months by newly diagnosed Graves' disease patients. Peripheral blood TCR sequencing and RNA sequencing compared persistent Graves' disease patients with newly diagnosed Graves' disease patients. The study was registered as a clinical trial and conducted in China. TCR sequencing covered some 13 persistent and roughly 20 newly diagnosed Graves' disease patients, approximately 33 samples in total.

The time point tag for this specimen amounts to: newly diagnosed GD, antithyroid drugs for less than 3 months. RNA was extracted from PBMCs in TRIzol for both TCR sequencing and RNA sequencing. The diagnosis of Graves' disease was made according to American Thyroid Association guidelines. The patients came from an endocrinology department in Xi'an, China. From each patient, 8 to 10 milliliters of peripheral blood was collected into an EDTA anticoagulant tube. Ficoll Paque Plus density gradient separation was used to isolate PBMCs, and no further T cell sorting was performed. RNA quality was checked with an Agilent 2100 Bioanalyzer and agarose gel, and concentration with a NanoDrop 2000. The library was prepared using multiplex PCR. The data were produced on an Illumina HiSeq 4000. TCR beta libraries were built with iRepertoire HTBI primers and Arm-PCR amplification of CDR3 regions. PCR products were gel purified before sequencing. The source study handled its data this way. Gene usage analysis of CDR3 amino acid clonotypes relied on the approximately 68 TRBV and 13 to 15 TRBJ segments identified across samples. COPE and FqMerger were used to merge filtered high-quality paired reads into contigs. Contigs were aligned with BLAST to IMGT TRBV, TRBD and TRBJ reference genes, and CDR3 was defined per IMGT. Any clonotype with a frequency above 0.1% was counted as a highly expanded clone. Shannon entropy was used to measure repertoire diversity, and the Gini coefficient was used to measure V-J evenness. Clonotypes shared by more than one individual were considered public. The public reads were run again by TCRdb, first through fastp at Q25 and then through MiXCR, and only productive beta chains were kept. Each record represents a unique CDR3 protein, reported with the most common genes and DNA among its rows. What appears here as the V and J calls and clone size reflects TCRdb's work, not the paper's. A total of hundreds of thousands of distinct CDR3 sequences appear in this sample, roughly 15% of them only once. Clones ranked in the top ten supply more than 20% of the sample.

On this clonotype: Its antigen remains unidentified. It has no much larger one-base neighbor in the sample; base qualities were not kept.

Trimming accounts for 3 bases at V and 0 bases at J, while the number of junction bases matched to no gene is 4. Looking up the germline V gene yields CDR1 MDHEN and CDR2 SYDVKM. Counted from cysteine to phenylalanine, this CDR3 has 16 amino acids. Only the CDR3 DNA is retained, 48 bases long and in frame from the first base. The investigation overall reported the following: Patients with persistent disease shared more public clonotypes (about 3,000) than newly diagnosed patients did (966). Compared with newly diagnosed patients, patients with persistent Graves' disease had lower TCR Shannon entropy and fewer highly expanded clones, which suggests clonal expansion. The study examined only peripheral blood because the primary lesion, thyroid tissue, could not be accessed. Only the TCR beta chain was sequenced and analyzed. Preferential use of TRBV28, TRBJ1-2 and TRBJ2-5 was observed in persistent disease, whereas TRBV20-1 and TRBJ2-1 were favored in newly diagnosed disease. The small sample size was acknowledged by the authors as a limitation that may reduce accuracy.

In addition, the sample was reused for a study of T cells in Graves' hyperthyroidism and ophthalmopathy. The second source states: Stable Graves' hyperthyroidism was defined as no progression to ophthalmopathy during 18 months of follow-up. Hyperthyroidism patients were newly diagnosed, had a disease duration of under 2 months, and were aged 18 to 65 years. Patients with uncontrolled infections, other autoimmune diseases, pregnancy or lactation were excluded. Diagnoses relied on clinical symptoms, serum thyroxine and TRAb, thyroid ultrasound and orbital computed tomography. For the first round of RT-PCR on the TCR CDR3, the HTBI primer set was used together with the Qiagen OneStep RT-PCR kit. Most expanded thyroid clonotypes (frequency above 0.001) were also found in blood, which suggests that blood repertoires may mirror thyroid immune responses. A model built on a 13 V-J signature distinguished ophthalmopathy from stable hyperthyroidism, reaching around 87% sensitivity and 81.08% specificity in cross-validation and 80%/75% in testing. In validation, progression to ophthalmopathy was predicted by the model with roughly 71% sensitivity and just over 72% specificity, a median of about 6.8 months before onset. A discovery cohort of about a hundred patients, roughly 45 with Graves' ophthalmopathy and about 60 with stable Graves' hyperthyroidism, was used to find distinguishing TCR V-J signatures. An independent validation cohort of 18 to 20 hyperthyroidism patients and 17 patients who later progressed to ophthalmopathy tested prospective prediction of ophthalmopathy. For training and testing, the approximately 97 patients in the discovery cohort were randomly divided in a 7:3 ratio. The study also compared thyroid tissue and blood T-cell repertoires from over 5 Graves' hyperthyroidism patients. After sampling, hyperthyroidism patients received methimazole starting at 30 mg daily, and ophthalmopathy patients received high-dose intravenous methylprednisolone. The libraries were constructed in a second round of multiplex PCR and then size-selected and purified. Libraries were sequenced paired-end with 100 bp reads on an Illumina HiSeq2000. SOAPnuke was used to process the raw data, with reads discarded if the reads contained adapters or uncalled bases, had a mean Phred below 15, or lacked an exact constant-primer or identifier match. COPE v1.2.5 was used to merge the high-quality paired reads, and each unique nucleotide sequence was defined as a clonotype. MiTCR v1.1 was used to align clonotypes to the IMGT TRBV, TRBD and TRBJ reference segments. The analysis was restricted to V-J combinations with a frequency above 0.0001, which together covered 99.2% of the repertoires. The TCS score was defined as F50 (clonal expansion) divided by E x V (chaos), with BLOSUM62-based TCRdist calculated between CDR3 peptides within each V-J. Welch's t-statistics and random forest reduced roughly 500 V-J features to 10 to 15, which were used in a naive Bayes classifier (R e1071). No statistical method was used to fix the sample size in advance, and group allocation was not hidden from the investigators. The paper reports TCR Vbeta CDR3 sequencing of approximately 130 peripheral blood samples: around 45 ophthalmopathy, about 75 hyperthyroidism and around 17 progressor patients.

This clonotype was obtained from a woman aged 35-65 years with Graves disease. Donor details come from another sample of the same person, matched by shared clones. Sequenced here: peripheral blood mononuclear cells (PBMCs), sampled at new diagnosis, from a patient treated with antithyroid drugs. The chain was built from TRBV28 and TRBJ2-7, with 11 junctional bases fitting TRBD1. The sequenced DNA is TGTGCCAGCAGTTTGAGCGGGACAGGGGGCTCCTACGAGCAGTACTTC. Protein translation: CASSLSGTGGSYEQYF.